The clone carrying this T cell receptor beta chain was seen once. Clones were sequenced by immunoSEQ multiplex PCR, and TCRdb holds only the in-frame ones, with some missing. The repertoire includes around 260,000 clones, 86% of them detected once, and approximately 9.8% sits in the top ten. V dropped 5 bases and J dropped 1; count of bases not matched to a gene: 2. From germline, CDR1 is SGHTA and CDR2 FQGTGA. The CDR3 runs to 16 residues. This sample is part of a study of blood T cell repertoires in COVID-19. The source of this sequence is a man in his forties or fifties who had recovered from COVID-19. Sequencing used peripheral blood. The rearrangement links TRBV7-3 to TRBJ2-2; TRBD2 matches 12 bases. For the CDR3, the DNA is TGTGCCAGCAGCCCGGGACTAGCGGGGAACACCGGGGAGCTGTTTTTT. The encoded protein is CASSPGLAGNTGELFF.